A single sample gave rise to the 25 T cell receptor beta chains below, sequenced in a study of T-cell memory formation after mild COVID-19. TCRdb itself ran the 5' RACE reads through MiXCR, one entry per CDR3 protein. Here the sample spans around 300,000 distinct CDR3 sequences, roughly 13% being singletons. The sample taken for sequencing was PBMCs or a T cell subset sorted from them (not recorded which). Source of these receptors: a man younger than 35 who had mild COVID-19 (a few samples of this study predate the infection). Cell type and time point are not known.

The sample holds many counts of this clonotype. This sequence joins TRBV5-1 and TRBJ2-1, with TRBD1 matching 7 bases. The CDR3 is made up of 14 amino acids. J gave up 8 bases and V 0 bases, and 5 bases lay outside the gene matches. Germline V lookup: CDR1 SGHRS, CDR2 YFSETQ. This CDR3 reads CASSLATGADEQFF. CDR3 nucleotide sequence: TGCGCCAGCAGCTTGGCTACAGGGGCGGATGAGCAGTTCTTC.

The chain employs TRBV7-9 and TRBJ2-7; D gene uncertain. CDR1 SEHNR and CDR2 FQNEAQ come from the germline V gene (reference sequence). V shed 1 base and J shed 0 bases, with 19 bases lying between them. This CDR3 is built from 18 residues. The CDR3 here is CASSLEPALARSSYEQYF. As DNA, the CDR3 is TGTGCCAGCAGCTTAGAACCCGCCCTGGCGCGGAGCTCCTACGAGCAGTACTTC.

This chain links TRBV5-5 with TRBJ1-2, with D possibly being TRBD1 (6 bases). The CDR3 totals 15 residues. Germline V gives CDR1 SGHKS, CDR2 YYEKEE (reference sequence). Deletions cut 5 bases from V and 8 bases from J, with 22 bases between. CDR3 protein: CASSFDRSSPPGYTF. The CDR3 nucleotides read TGTGCCAGCAGTTTCGACAGGTCCAGCCCCCCGGGCTACACCTTC.

The genes are TRBV6-6 and TRBJ1-5; D may be TRBD1 (6 bases). The CDR3 spans 16 residues. V was cut by 2 bases and J by 7 bases, with 18 bases left in between. From germline, CDR1 is MNHNY and CDR2 SVGAGI (reference sequence). The CDR3 DNA is TGTGCCAGCAGTTACGGTTTTGCCAGGGGCGGCCAGCCCCAGCATTTT. Translating gives CASSYGFARGGQPQHF.

This clonotype was counted between two and nine times. The chain carries TRBV6-5 and TRBJ2-4; TRBD1 matches 10 bases. Trimming took 5 bases from V and 0 from J; bases not matched to a gene: 4. Germline V gives CDR1 MNHEY, CDR2 SVGAGI. The CDR3 consists of 16 residues. CDR3 DNA: TGTGCCAGCAGTCCTCGGACAGGGGGAGCCAAAAACATTCAGTACTTC. It yields the protein CASSPRTGGAKNIQYF.

The V call is TRBV20-1, the J call TRBJ2-1, with unresolved D. Germline values: CDR1 DFQATT, CDR2 SNEGSKA (reference sequence). V lost 1 base and J lost 0, with 4 bases in between. The CDR3 covers 13 residues. The CDR3 nucleotides read TGCAGTGCTAGAGTAGTCTCCTACAATGAGCAGTTCTTC. Protein: CSARVVSYNEQFF.

This clonotype was seen more than once but under ten times. The genes are TRBV12-3 or TRBV12-4 and TRBJ2-6, with D possibly being TRBD1 or TRBD2 (5 bases each). The CDR3 is made up of 17 amino acids. V lost 5 bases and J 0 bases, leaving 14 bases between the germline ends. CDR3 nucleotides: TGTGCCAGCAGTCGAGGGACGGAGCTCTCTGGGGCCAACGTCCTGACTTTC. It translates to CASSRGTELSGANVLTF.

This clonotype has only a few counts. The chain carries TRBV18 and TRBJ2-1, with unresolved D. V was clipped by 4 bases and J by 8 bases, with 15 bases between them. CDR3 size: 14 residues. Germline V gene sequence: CDR1 KGHSH, CDR2 LQKENI. The CDR3 nucleotides read TGTGCCAGCTCACGTGACCGGACCCTACATGAGCAGTTCTTC. Protein sequence: CASSRDRTLHEQFF.

The CDR3 bases are TGTGCCGGGGACCGGGACAGCGGCACCGGGGAGCTGTTTTTT. Its protein product is CAGDRDSGTGELFF. This rearrangement joins TRBV6-2 or TRBV6-3 to TRBJ2-2, with 7 bases fitting TRBD1. The CDR3 is made up of 14 amino acids. In germline, CDR1 is MNHEY, CDR2 SVGEGT. J lost 4 bases, V lost 11 bases, and 10 bases had no gene match.

This clonotype was recorded at least ten times. This chain links TRBV5-1 with TRBJ2-3; no reliable D call. Trimming stripped 4 bases from V and 1 base from J, with 13 bases between. Looked up from germline, CDR1 is SGHRS and CDR2 is YFSETQ. The CDR3 covers 15 residues. The CDR3 here is CASSPAPAGTDTQYF. CDR3 bases: TGCGCCAGCAGCCCCGCCCCAGCCGGCACAGATACGCAGTATTTT. Using reference TRBV5-1 and TRBJ2-3 for the parts outside the CDR3, the full variable domain is KAGVTQTPRYLIKTRGQQVTLSCSPISGHRSVSWYQQTPGQGLQFLFEYFSETQRNKGNFPGRFSGRQFSNSRSEMNVSTLELGDSALYLCASSPAPAGTDTQYFGPGTRLTVL.

The chain recombines TRBV11-2 with TRBJ2-1; no firm D call. CDR1 and CDR2 (germline): SGHAT, FQNNGV. CDR3 size: 15 residues. V was trimmed by 5 bases and J by 3 bases, leaving 14 bases between them. The CDR3 sequence is CASSPTPDHYNEQFF. The DNA of the CDR3 is TGTGCCAGCAGCCCGACCCCTGACCACTACAATGAGCAGTTCTTC.

In its sample, this clonotype was seen once. A clone one base away is much larger, so this may be a read error. V and J are TRBV4-1 and TRBJ2-6, with D hard to call. This CDR3 has 15 residues. V lost 6 bases and J 6 bases, leaving 15 bases between the germline ends. Germline V gene data show CDR1 as MGHRA and CDR2 as YSYEKL. In nucleotides, the CDR3 is TGCGCCAGCAGAGACCCAAAATATCAGGCCAACGTCCTGACTTTC. The encoded protein is CASRDPKYQANVLTF.

The J gene is TRBJ2-2, the V gene TRBV12-3 or TRBV12-4; D unclear. V lost 6 bases and J lost 4, with 18 bases in between. This CDR3 contains 16 residues. The CDR3 reads CASRPRTSQITGELFF. DNA of the CDR3: TGTGCCAGCAGACCAAGGACGTCCCAGATCACCGGGGAGCTGTTTTTT.

V gene TRBV20-1 combines with J gene TRBJ2-5; TRBD1 aligns across 7 bases. The CDR3 runs 14 residues. V lost 8 bases to trimming and J lost 4 bases; unmatched junction nucleotides: 13. Germline V gene data show CDR1 as DFQATT and CDR2 as SNEGSKA (reference sequence). CDR3 nucleotide sequence: TGCAGTTCCCCGATCCAGGGGGTTATAGAGACCCAGTACTTC. This codes for CSSPIQGVIETQYF.

This clonotype was seen more than once but under ten times. The chain carries TRBV23-1 and TRBJ1-5; TRBD1 matches at 8 bases. Being an ORF, TRBV23-1 has a function that is uncertain. The CDR3 sequence is 16 residues long. The V segment lost 2 bases and the J segment 5 bases; nucleotides outside the gene matches: 8. This chain's CDR3 is CASSQPGTGGHQPQHF. The CDR3, as DNA: TGCGCCAGCAGTCAACCTGGGACAGGCGGCCATCAGCCCCAGCATTTT.

This clonotype was seen a single time. V gene TRBV11-3 combines with J gene TRBJ2-5; 8 positions match TRBD2. The V and J ends lost 5 bases and 4 bases, in that order; junction bases with no gene match: 12. Germline V gene sequence: CDR1 SGHNT, CDR2 YENEEA. This CDR3 spans 16 amino acids. The CDR3 DNA reads as TGTGCCAGCAGCCGGGGGGGGCTAGCGGAGGGAGAGACCCAGTACTTC. It yields the protein CASSRGGLAEGETQYF.

The chain carries TRBV10-1 and TRBJ2-7; D is perhaps TRBD2 (5 bases). Germline values: CDR1 WNHNN, CDR2 SYGVQD (reference sequence). Deletions cut 10 bases from V and 4 bases from J, with 14 bases between. The CDR3 covers 12 residues. CDR3 sequence: CAIPKEGYEQYV. The CDR3 DNA reads as TGCGCCATCCCTAAAGAGGGTTACGAGCAGTACGTC.

The rearrangement joins TRBV6-6 to TRBJ1-1; D gene unclear. Germline CDR1 MNHNY, CDR2 SVGAGI (reference sequence). The CDR3 has 16 amino acids. The V end lost 1 base, the J end lost 5 bases, and 17 bases lay between the germline ends. CDR3 loop: CASSYFPGEVGTEAFF. The CDR3 region has the DNA TGTGCCAGCAGTTACTTCCCCGGGGAGGTGGGGACTGAAGCTTTCTTT.

The rearrangement links TRBV5-1 to TRBJ2-1, with 12 positions matching TRBD1. CDR1 and CDR2 (germline): SGHRS, YFSETQ. The CDR3 has 17 residues. V lost 4 bases to trimming and J lost 8 bases; unmatched junction nucleotides: 13. CDR3 sequence (DNA): TGCGCCAGCAGCCCACGGCTGGGGACAGGGGGCAACGATGAGCAGTTCTTC. This encodes CASSPRLGTGGNDEQFF. Combining the CDR3 with reference TRBV5-1 and TRBJ2-1 gives the whole variable domain KAGVTQTPRYLIKTRGQQVTLSCSPISGHRSVSWYQQTPGQGLQFLFEYFSETQRNKGNFPGRFSGRQFSNSRSEMNVSTLELGDSALYLCASSPRLGTGGNDEQFFGPGTRLTVL.

The CDR3 reads CASRDEGEGYTF. The CDR3 DNA sequence: TGTGCCAGCAGGGACGAGGGGGAAGGCTACACCTTC. V usage is TRBV6-1 and J usage is TRBJ1-2; maybe TRBD1 (6 bases). Trimming took 6 bases from V and 8 from J, leaving 13 bases between them. Per the germline V gene, CDR1 is MNHNS and CDR2 is SASEGT. The CDR3 is 12 amino acids.

The chain carries TRBV6-5 and TRBJ2-7; D call uncertain. Per germline, CDR1 MNHEY and CDR2 SVGAGI. This CDR3 is built from 13 residues. The V and J ends lost 2 bases and 3 bases respectively, with 8 bases between them. Here the CDR3 DNA reads TGTGCCAGCAGTTACGGCCCCCTCTACGAGCAGTACTTC. It encodes CASSYGPLYEQYF.

The chain employs TRBV6-2 or TRBV6-3 and TRBJ1-1; the D is unclear. CDR1 is MNHEY and CDR2 is SVGEGT in the germline V gene. CDR3 length: 11 amino acids. V was trimmed by 10 bases and J by 7 bases, leaving 13 bases between them. DNA for the CDR3: TGTGCCACCGCCGGGTATAATGAAGCTTTCTTT. This gives the protein CATAGYNEAFF.

This clonotype was counted many times. CDR3 in DNA: TGTGCCAGCAGGACGAGACAGGGCACAGATACGCAGTATTTT. Amino acids: CASRTRQGTDTQYF. V gene TRBV7-8 combines with J gene TRBJ2-3; D might be TRBD1 (6 bases). Germline-derived CDR1 and CDR2 are SGHVS and FQNEAQ. CDR3 length: 14 amino acids. The V gene lost 6 bases and the J gene lost 1 base, with 11 bases spanning the gap.

This clonotype occurred a few times. This chain links TRBV6-6 with TRBJ1-1; D is uncertain. Germline CDR1 is MNHNY and CDR2 is SVGAGI (reference sequence). This CDR3 comprises 12 residues. The V end lost 5 bases, the J end lost 4 bases, and 8 bases lay between the germline ends. The CDR3 sequence: CASSRDGTEAFF. The CDR3 bases are TGTGCCAGCAGTCGTGATGGCACTGAAGCTTTCTTT.

In this sample, this clonotype turned up a few times. This chain connects TRBV3-1 to TRBJ2-7, with TRBD1 matching 11 bases. Unmatched junction bases numbered 3, after V lost 1 base and J lost 10 bases. Germline lookup yields CDR1 LGHDT and CDR2 YNNKEL (reference sequence). The CDR3 consists of 13 residues. CDR3 bases: TGTGCCAGCAGCCAAGGGGGACAGGGGGAACAGTACGTC. The encoded protein is CASSQGGQGEQYV.